Presented here are 13 T cell receptor beta chains from one specimen sequenced in a study of blood T cell repertoires in COVID-19. The assay was immunoSEQ multiplex PCR, and TCRdb's table has in-frame clones only and misses some. The sample carries about 78,000 clones, around nine tenths recorded once. Sequencing was done on a sample of peripheral blood. These receptors were obtained from a man aged 50 or older with active or convalescent COVID-19.

The V gene is TRBV21-1, the J gene TRBJ2-5; TRBD1, the table's D call, lacks a check against the DNA. TRBV21-1 is assigned pseudogene status. The CDR3 sequence is 13 residues long. The CDR3: CASKGARQETQYF. The CDR3 region has the DNA TGTGCCAGCAAGGGGGCACGCCAAGAGACCCAGTACTTC.

The gene calls are TRBV28 and TRBJ1-4, with D possibly matching TRBD1 (6 bases). The V end was cut by 5 bases, the J end by 5 bases, with 15 bases between. This CDR3 is built from 15 residues. Per germline, CDR1 MDHEN and CDR2 SYDVKM. The CDR3 sequence is CASSVVDSSNEKLFF. The DNA of the CDR3 is TGTGCCAGCAGTGTAGTGGACAGCTCCAATGAAAAACTGTTTTTT.

The V gene is TRBV5-6, the J gene TRBJ2-1; D is undetermined. Trimming took off 0 bases at V and 10 bases at J, with 14 bases between the two ends. Germline loops: CDR1 SGHDT, CDR2 YYEEEE. This CDR3 is 14 amino acids long. CDR3 residues: CASSLEAEEREQFF. CDR3 sequence (DNA): TGTGCCAGCAGCTTGGAGGCCGAGGAGAGGGAGCAGTTCTTC.

The chain couples TRBV24-1 to TRBJ2-7, with TRBD2 identical over 7 bases. The CDR3 contains 13 residues. Germline V CDR1 and CDR2: KGHDR, SFDVKD. V gave up 6 bases and J gave up 6 bases; unmatched junction bases: 7. CDR3 nucleotides: TGTGCCACCAGTAGCCACGTAGCGGGCGAGCAGTACTTC. It yields the protein CATSSHVAGEQYF.

This chain links TRBV11-2 with TRBJ1-2; a possible D gene is TRBD1 (5 bases). There are 13 residues in the CDR3. V was shortened by 2 bases and J by 3 bases, with 7 bases between the two germline ends. Germline assignment: CDR1 SGHAT and CDR2 FQNNGV. The CDR3 DNA reads as TGTGCCAGCAGCTTACAGGGTTACTATGGCTACACCTTC. It is translated as CASSLQGYYGYTF.

Comments on this clone: Its ends do not fully match the called genes, so a read error is possible. This chain connects TRBV5-4 to TRBJ1-1, with D unclear. The CDR3 consists of 16 residues. CDR1 is SGHNT and CDR2 is YYREEE in the germline V gene (reference sequence). The CDR3 spells CASSLNSRLMNPEAFF. CDR3 sequence (DNA): TGTGCCAGCAGCTTGAACAGCAGGCTAATGAACCCTGAAGCTTTCTTT.

The chain is built from TRBV28 and TRBJ1-6; D gene uncertain. CDR1 is MDHEN, CDR2 SYDVKM, per germline. CDR3 size: 12 residues. Trimming pared 5 bases from V and 14 bases from J, leaving 13 bases between. The CDR3 DNA is TGTGCCAGCAGTCCCTACACTAGGTCCCTCCACTTT. This codes for CASSPYTRSLHF.

The gene calls are TRBV28 and TRBJ1-3; tentatively, D is TRBD1 (6 bases). Per the germline V gene, CDR1 is MDHEN and CDR2 is SYDVKM. CDR3 size: 16 residues. The V and J ends lost 3 bases and 0 bases respectively, with 12 bases between them. Written as DNA, the CDR3 is TGTGCCAGCAGTTTTCGGACAGCAGTCTCTGGAAACACCATATATTTT. Translating gives CASSFRTAVSGNTIYF.

V gene TRBV6-5 combines with J gene TRBJ2-5, with TRBD1 as a possible D gene (6 bases). The germline gives CDR1 MNHEY, CDR2 SVGAGI. CDR3 length: 12 residues. V was pared by 6 bases and J by 5 bases, with 10 bases between. In nucleotides, the CDR3 is TGTGCCAGCAGGGGGGCGATGGAGACCCAGTACTTC. Its translation: CASRGAMETQYF.

J is TRBJ2-1 and V is TRBV30; 11 positions agree with TRBD2. The CDR3 contains 16 residues. The V gene end was trimmed by 0 bases and the J gene end by 8 bases; junction bases not matched to a gene: 9. The germline CDR1 and CDR2 sequences are GTSNPN and SVGIG (reference sequence). In nucleotides, the CDR3 is TGTGCCTGGAGTGTGGTTTTAGCGGGGGGGCCTCATGAGCAGTTCTTC. The encoded protein is CAWSVVLAGGPHEQFF.

This chain connects TRBV28 to TRBJ2-1, with 12 nucleotides matching TRBD2. The J segment lost 4 bases and the V segment lost 2 bases, leaving 0 bases of the junction unmatched. Per the germline V gene, CDR1 is MDHEN and CDR2 is SYDVKM. The CDR3 is made up of 15 amino acids. The CDR3 loop is CASSLLAGGYNEQFF. CDR3 nucleotide sequence: TGTGCCAGCAGTTTACTAGCGGGGGGGTACAATGAGCAGTTCTTC.

The chain carries TRBV3-1 (or the pseudogene TRBV3-2) and TRBJ2-5; 10 bases map to TRBD2. Germline loops: CDR1 LGHDT, CDR2 YNNKEL (reference sequence). There are 15 residues in the CDR3. The ends lost 4 bases at V and 2 bases at J; junction bases unmatched: 4. CDR3 bases: TGTGCCAGCAGCCCGGGAGCGGGGGGGCAAGAGACCCAGTACTTC. This sequence encodes CASSPGAGGQETQYF.

The chain joins TRBV28 to TRBJ2-3; D possibly corresponds to TRBD1 (5 bases). V shed 2 bases and J shed 3 bases, with 12 bases lying between them. Per the germline V gene, CDR1 is MDHEN and CDR2 is SYDVKM. The CDR3 runs to 15 residues. The CDR3 here is CASSLSFQGTDTQYF. The CDR3, as DNA: TGTGCCAGCAGTTTAAGTTTCCAGGGTACAGATACGCAGTATTTT. The complete variable domain, with remaining parts taken from reference TRBV28 and TRBJ2-3, reads DVKVTQSSRYLVKRTGEKVFLECVQDMDHENMFWYRQDPGLGLRLIYFSYDVKMKEKGDIPEGYSVSREKKERFSLILESASTNQTSMYLCASSLSFQGTDTQYFGPGTRLTVL.